The rows below give T cell receptor beta chains drawn from one sample of a study of shared clonotypes between healthy human individuals. Repertoires were generated with immunoSEQ multiplex PCR, while TCRdb's copy carries only in-frame clones and drops some. The sample includes over 2 million clones, 95% of them seen just once. The sample taken for sequencing was naive CD4+ T cells sorted from blood. The receptors shown here come from a man aged 18 to 30 in good health. CDR3s include the opening cysteine and the closing phenylalanine or tryptophan. Fields, in order: CDR3 length, clone size, D gene, J gene, V gene, CDR3 DNA, CDR3 protein. The D gene is left open where the match is weak. Only part of the rows carry a size: once, few, many, or a class if the clone is expanded.

13 . . TRBJ2-7 TRBV11-2 TGTGCCAGCAGCTTGGGGGGCTCCTACGAGCAGTACTTC CASSLGGSYEQYF
15 . . TRBJ2-3 TRBV2 TGTGCCAGCATAAGAGAAACCAAAAACACAGATACGCAGTATTTT CASIRETKNTDTQYF
13 . . TRBJ1-5 TRBV5-1 TGCGCCAGCAGCTTTGGCAGTAATCAGCCCCAGCATTTT CASSFGSNQPQHF
12 . . TRBJ2-2 TRBV10-2 TGCGCCAGCTTCTTTGGGAGCGGGGAGCTGTTTTTT CASFFGSGELFF
15 . TRBD2 TRBJ2-1 TRBV10-1 TGCGCCAGCAGTGGTAGCGGGCGTCTTGGGAATGAGCAGTTCTTC CASSGSGRLGNEQFF
13 . . TRBJ1-1 TRBV7-9 TGTGCCAGCAGCTTAGAAGGGCGCACTGAAGCTTTCTTT CASSLEGRTEAFF
15 once TRBD1 TRBJ1-2 TRBV27 TGTGCCAGCAAGTCGGGACAGGGGCCTAACTATGGCTACACCTTC CASKSGQGPNYGYTF
14 . TRBD2 TRBJ2-1 TRBV29-1 TGCAGCGTTGCCAGGACTAGCGGGAGCAATGAGCAGTTCTTC CSVARTSGSNEQFF
16 . TRBD2 TRBJ2-1 TRBV15 TGTGCCACCAGCAGAGGCGGGACTAGCAGCTACAATGAGCAGTTCTTC CATSRGGTSSYNEQFF
11 . . TRBJ2-5 TRBV29-1 TGCAGCGTTGGAGGGGCAGAGACCCAGTACTTC CSVGGAETQYF
12 few . TRBJ2-7 TRBV5-1 TGCGCCAGCAGCCCTGACTCCTACGAGCAGTACTTC CASSPDSYEQYF
16 . TRBD1 TRBJ1-1 TRBV6-6 TGTGCCAGCAGTCGCTCGGACAGGGGGCCCTCCACTGAAGCTTTCTTT CASSRSDRGPSTEAFF
14 . TRBD2 TRBJ2-3 TRBV30 TGTGCCTGGGCCGGGACTAGTTACAGAGATACGCAGTATTTT CAWAGTSYRDTQYF
16 . . TRBJ2-5 TRBV9 TGTGCCAGCAACGCAGGGGCAGGTCTGGGCCAAGAGACCCAGTACTTC CASNAGAGLGQETQYF
12 . . TRBJ1-1 TRBV6-5 TGTGCCAGCAGCCGCGGGGACACTGAAGCTTTCTTT CASSRGDTEAFF
14 . TRBD1 TRBJ1-2 TRBV9 TGTGCCAGCAGCGCCCCAGGGGGCGGTTATGGCTACACCTTC CASSAPGGGYGYTF
13 . . TRBJ1-2 TRBV7-9 TGTGCCAGCAGCTTAAACCAGAACTATGGCTACACCTTC CASSLNQNYGYTF
12 . . TRBJ2-1 TRBV2 TGTGCCAGCAGTGAGACTTTCAATGAGCAGTTCTTC CASSETFNEQFF